A selection of T cell receptor beta chains follows, all from one sample in a study of blood T cell repertoires in COVID-19. TCRdb keeps only in-frame clones here, not all; method: immunoSEQ multiplex PCR. The sample has tens of thousands of clones, 65% to 90% seen once. Input material: peripheral blood. These receptors were collected from a man in his forties or fifties with acute or convalescent COVID-19. The CDR3 runs from the conserved cysteine through the conserved F or W. Each record gives: V gene, J gene, D gene, clone size, CDR3 DNA, CDR3 protein. A D gene is named only where the DNA matches it firmly. Clone sizes are given selectively: once, few, many, or a class where the clone is expanded.

>TRBV21-1|TRBJ2-1|NA|NA
TGTGCCAGCAGCAAAGGTCACGGAGGGTATAGACACAATGAGCAGTTCTTC
CASSKGHGGYRHNEQFF
>TRBV6-5|TRBJ1-2|NA|NA
TGTGCCACCCACAGGGAGCGGATCTATGGCTACACCTTC
CATHRERIYGYTF
>TRBV19|TRBJ2-5|TRBD1|NA
TGTGCCAGTAGTATCCGGGACAGACAAGAGACCCAGTACTTC
CASSIRDRQETQYF
>TRBV18|TRBJ1-2|NA|NA
TGTGCCAGCTCACCAGTTCCGGGGGTTGGCTATGGCTACACCTTC
CASSPVPGVGYGYTF
>TRBV5-1|TRBJ2-3|NA|NA
TGCGCCAGCAGACAGGACACAGATACGCAGTATTTT
CASRQDTDTQYF
>TRBV25-1|TRBJ2-7|NA|NA
TGTGCCAGCAGTGATTTTAGCAGCACCTACGAGCAGTACTTC
CASSDFSSTYEQYF
>TRBV4-3|TRBJ2-4|TRBD2|NA
TGCGCCAGCAGCCAAGGGCTAGCGGGGGGGACAGGGAACATTCAGTACTTC
CASSQGLAGGTGNIQYF
>TRBV3-1/TRBV3-2|TRBJ2-5|TRBD2|NA
TGTGCCAGCAGCCAAGCGGGGGGGGTGGAGACCCAGTACTTC
CASSQAGGVETQYF
>TRBV10-2|TRBJ1-6|TRBD1|NA
TGCGCCAGCAGTGAGTCCCGGACAGGAACACCCCTCCACTTT
CASSESRTGTPLHF
>TRBV11-2|TRBJ2-4|TRBD2|few
TGTGCCAGCAGCTTAGTAACGGGGGGGAGGAACATTCAGTACTTC
CASSLVTGGRNIQYF
>TRBV9|TRBJ2-3|TRBD2|NA
TGTGCCAGCAGCGTAGGGACTAGCGGGCGCACAGATACGCAGTATTTT
CASSVGTSGRTDTQYF
>TRBV6-4|TRBJ2-3|TRBD2|few
TGTGCCAGCAGTGAGTTCATAAGCGGGGGAAGCACAGATACGCAGTATTTT
CASSEFISGGSTDTQYF
>TRBV3-1/TRBV3-2|TRBJ1-1|TRBD1|NA
TGTGCCAGCAGCCTGGGACAGTACACTGAAGCTTTCTTT
CASSLGQYTEAFF
>TRBV27|TRBJ2-7|NA|NA
TGTGCCAGCAGTTCTAATGGGTTGGGAGAATCCTACGAGCAGTACTTC
CASSSNGLGESYEQYF
>TRBV24-1|TRBJ2-5|TRBD2|NA
TGTGCCACCAGTGGGACTAGCGGGAGCAGTTGGGAGACCCAGTACTTC
CATSGTSGSSWETQYF
>TRBV3-1/TRBV3-2|TRBJ2-7|TRBD2|NA
TGTGCCAGCGGGGCGGGGGGGCGTGAGCAGTACTTC
CASGAGGREQYF
>TRBV19|TRBJ1-1|TRBD1|once
TGTGCCAGTAGCAAAAGTAGGGCGCAGGGGGACACTGAAGCTTTCTTT
CASSKSRAQGDTEAFF
>TRBV4-1|TRBJ1-6|TRBD1|NA
TGCGCCAGCAGCCAAGCCGCCAGGGGGGCTAATTCACCCCTCCACTTT
CASSQAARGANSPLHF
>TRBV27|TRBJ2-3|TRBD2|NA
TGTGCCAGCAGTTTCTCCGGACTAGCGGGGGGGCCAGTCACGCAGTATTTT
CASSFSGLAGGPVTQYF
>TRBV11-2|TRBJ2-5|NA|NA
TGTGCCAGCAGCCGGGTTCCCCAGGAGACCCAGTACTTC
CASSRVPQETQYF
>TRBV7-2|TRBJ1-5|NA|NA
TGTGCCAGCAGCCCCGTTGGCAGTAGCAATCAGCCCCAGCATTTT
CASSPVGSSNQPQHF
>TRBV28|TRBJ1-1|TRBD1|NA
TGTGCCAGCAGCCGGACCGGACAGGGGAGAGCTTTCTTT
CASSRTGQGRAFF
>TRBV25-1|TRBJ1-5|NA|NA
TGTGCCAGCAGTGATCCTAGCAATCACTACTATAGCAATCAGCCCCAGCATTTT
CASSDPSNHYYSNQPQHF
>TRBV18|TRBJ2-1|TRBD1|NA
TGTGCCAGCTCACCACTCGGGACAGGGTCCTACAATGAGCAGTTCTTC
CASSPLGTGSYNEQFF
>TRBV5-1|TRBJ2-7|TRBD2|NA
TGCGCCAGCAGCTTTAGCGGGACTCGTACCTACGAGCAGTACTTC
CASSFSGTRTYEQYF
>TRBV3-1/TRBV3-2|TRBJ1-3|NA|few
TGTGCCAGCAGCCAAGATGTAGTGGAGGGGCCGGCCGGTCCTGGAAACACCATATATTTT
CASSQDVVEGPAGPGNTIYF
>TRBV19|TRBJ1-6|NA|NA
TGTGCCAGTAGTATAGCGGTCGATGTTCGTCTCAGGGACTATGATTCACCCCTCCACTTT
CASSIAVDVRLRDYDSPLHF
>TRBV2|TRBJ2-3|TRBD2|NA
TGTGCCAGCAGTGAAGCGCTGTTAGCGGGTCCACAGGATACGCAGTATTTT
CASSEALLAGPQDTQYF
>TRBV18|TRBJ1-6|NA|NA
TGTGCCAGCTCACCGGCTGTCAGTAATTCACCCCTCCACTTT
CASSPAVSNSPLHF
>TRBV29-1|TRBJ1-3|TRBD1|NA
TGCAGCGTTGAAACGGACAGGACGAACACCATATATTTT
CSVETDRTNTIYF
>TRBV7-3|TRBJ2-7|NA|NA
TGTGCCAGCAGCCTAAGTGCCGGGGACGAGCAGTACTTC
CASSLSAGDEQYF
>TRBV6-6|TRBJ1-2|NA|few
TGTGCCAGCAGTTACGGAGGGAGTATCCTTGGCTACACCTTC
CASSYGGSILGYTF
>TRBV5-1|TRBJ1-2|NA|NA
TGCGCCAGCAGAACGGGGGAGGTCTACACCTTC
CASRTGEVYTF
>TRBV24-1|TRBJ2-1|TRBD1|few
TGTGCCACCAGTGATTGGACAGGGCCCGGGGATGAGCAGTTCTTC
CATSDWTGPGDEQFF
>TRBV19|TRBJ2-1|NA|NA
TGTGCCAGTAGTATAGACCTTTACAATGAGCAGTTCTTC
CASSIDLYNEQFF
>TRBV5-1|TRBJ2-6|TRBD1|NA
TGCGCCAGCAGCACAGGGGTGTCTGGGGCCAACGTCCTGACTTTC
CASSTGVSGANVLTF
>TRBV19|TRBJ2-3|NA|NA
TGTGCCAGTAGTGGTTGGGGGGGCCTGACAGATACGCAGTATTTT
CASSGWGGLTDTQYF
>TRBV11-3|TRBJ2-2|NA|NA
TGTGCCAGCAGCTTAGAATCGTTGGGGCATAAGAACACCGGGGAGCTGTTTTTT
CASSLESLGHKNTGELFF
>TRBV15|TRBJ1-1|NA|NA
TGTGCCACCAGTAACAGTAACACTGAAGCTTTCTTT
CATSNSNTEAFF
>TRBV10-3|TRBJ1-5|TRBD1|NA
TGTGCCATCAGTGAGGGACAGGGTCAGCCCCAGCATTTT
CAISEGQGQPQHF
>TRBV2|TRBJ1-3|NA|NA
TGTGCCAGCAGTGATAGGTCACTGAGAGGCACCATATATTTT
CASSDRSLRGTIYF
>TRBV25-1|TRBJ2-7|NA|NA
TGTGCCAGCTCCCCAGGTGGGTTTTTTTACGAGCAGTACTTC
CASSPGGFFYEQYF
>TRBV5-4|TRBJ2-3|TRBD1|once
TGTGCCAGCAGCTCCACCCAGGGGGCGGTAGATACGCAGTATTTT
CASSSTQGAVDTQYF
>TRBV4-1|TRBJ1-3|NA|NA
TGCGCCAGCAGCGTTACCTCCCAGGGTTCTGGAAACACCATATATTTT
CASSVTSQGSGNTIYF
>TRBV19|TRBJ2-1|TRBD1|NA
TGTGCCAGTAGTATCCCCGACAGGGGCCTATACAATGAGCAGTTCTTC
CASSIPDRGLYNEQFF